A selection of T cell receptor beta chains follows, all from one sample in a study of post-analysis software for immune sequencing data. TCRdb itself ran the PCR reads through MiXCR, one entry per CDR3 protein. There are 430,000 or so distinct CDR3 sequences in the sample; less than 40% occur only once, and 6% to 9% lies in the top ten. What was sequenced was blood. The receptors shown here come from a girl aged 2 to 9 with multiple sclerosis. Both conserved end residues are part of each CDR3. The D gene is left open where the match is weak. A row's size may be missing; if present it is once, few, many or a size class.

V gene	clone size	D gene	J gene	CDR3 DNA	CDR3 protein
TRBV18	few	TRBD1	TRBJ2-3	TGTGCCAGCTGGGACAGGGAGACAGATACGCAGTATTTT	CASWDRETDTQYF
TRBV5-1	.	.	TRBJ2-1	TGCGCCAGCACCGTCGAACAGGGATGGAATGAGCAGTTCTTC	CASTVEQGWNEQFF
TRBV6-5	.	.	TRBJ2-5	TGTGCCAGCAGGGGGACATCTGCCCAGCAGTACTTC	CASRGTSAQQYF
TRBV29-1	.	.	TRBJ2-2	TGCAGCGTGGAGAGGGGAGTGGGCACCGGGGAGCTGTTTTTT	CSVERGVGTGELFF
TRBV5-4	.	.	TRBJ2-3	TGTGCCAGCAGCCGGAAAATCCAAGGACGAGCTGTTACAGATACGCAGTATTTT	CASSRKIQGRAVTDTQYF
TRBV7-9	.	TRBD1	TRBJ2-3	TGTGCCAGCAGCCCATGGACAGGGGGTCAGGAAGATACGCAGTATTTT	CASSPWTGGQEDTQYF
TRBV7-9	.	.	TRBJ2-7	TGTGCCAGCAGCTTTTTAGGACCCAGGCTCCTCTACGAGCAGTACTTC	CASSFLGPRLLYEQYF
TRBV4-2	.	.	TRBJ2-5	TGTGCCAGCAGCCAAGATTCCAGGCCCACGAGGGAAGAGACCCAGTACTTC	CASSQDSRPTREETQYF
TRBV5-6	.	.	TRBJ1-2	TGTGCCAGCAGCTTGGGGGGAATAGCTAACTATGGCTACACCTTC	CASSLGGIANYGYTF
TRBV4-2	once	TRBD1	TRBJ2-3	TGTGCCAGCAGCCACCCGGGACAGGGGACCCCATACACAGATACGCAGTATTTT	CASSHPGQGTPYTDTQYF
TRBV24-1	few	TRBD1	TRBJ2-5	TGTGCCACCAGTGACCAAGGACAGGGGGCATTCCAAGAGACCCAGTACTTC	CATSDQGQGAFQETQYF
TRBV14	.	.	TRBJ1-4	TGTGCCAGCAGCCAAGATCCGTGGGCAAATGAAAAACTGTTTTTT	CASSQDPWANEKLFF
TRBV7-9	.	TRBD2	TRBJ2-1	TGTGCCAGCAGCGTAGCGGGAGGGCCAACTGAGCAGTTCTTC	CASSVAGGPTEQFF
TRBV20-1	.	.	TRBJ1-5	TGCAGTGCTAGAGAACCAGGGAATAGCAATCAGCCCCAGCATTTT	CSAREPGNSNQPQHF
TRBV18	.	TRBD2	TRBJ2-7	TGTGCCAGCTCACCACCGGGACTAGCTAAAACCTACGAGCAGTACTTC	CASSPPGLAKTYEQYF
TRBV6-2/TRBV6-3	.	TRBD1	TRBJ2-7	TGTGCCAGCAGGACGTGGGACAGGGGATTCTACGAGCAGTACTTC	CASRTWDRGFYEQYF
TRBV6-5	.	TRBD2	TRBJ2-7	TGTGCCAGCAGCCCTTTTCTAGCGGGAGGCGAGCAGTACTTC	CASSPFLAGGEQYF
TRBV7-2	.	.	TRBJ2-5	TGTGCCAGCAGGGTGGAGACCCAGTACTTC	CASRVETQYF
TRBV24-1	.	TRBD1	TRBJ2-5	TGTGCCACCAGTGACACGGGACAGGGGGCCGGAGAGACCCAGTACTTC	CATSDTGQGAGETQYF
TRBV12-3/TRBV12-4	.	TRBD2	TRBJ2-7	TGTGCCAGCAGTTTACTAGCGGGGCCCTACGAGCAGTACTTC	CASSLLAGPYEQYF
TRBV12-3/TRBV12-4	.	TRBD1	TRBJ1-5	TGTGCCAGCACCTTGATCCGGGACAGTTATAGCAATCAGCCCCAGCATTTT	CASTLIRDSYSNQPQHF
TRBV15	few	TRBD2	TRBJ2-1	TGTGCCACCAGCAGATCCGGACTAGCGGGAGCTCCTTGGAATGAGCAGTTCTTC	CATSRSGLAGAPWNEQFF
TRBV12-3/TRBV12-4	.	.	TRBJ1-5	TGCGCCAGCAGCCCCGGACAGTACAGTCAGCCCCAGCATTTT	CASSPGQYSQPQHF